The 5 T cell receptor beta chains below come from one sample, sequenced in a study of cytomegalovirus exposure and HLA in healthy donors. The PCR made use of 60 Vbeta and 13 Jbeta primers. Assay used: immunoSEQ multiplex PCR; TCRdb lists only in-frame clones, some missing. The sample consists of about 140,000 clones, roughly 80% of them appearing once. Sequenced: PBMCs. The receptor source for this set is a man aged 35 to 55 in good health and CMV-seropositive.

The chain's CDR3 is CASSLRLAGPYEQYF. CDR3 DNA sequence: TGTGCCAGCAGCCTTCGACTAGCGGGCCCCTACGAGCAGTACTTC. The rearrangement links TRBV7-8 to TRBJ2-7; TRBD2 aligns across 10 bases. Germline V gives CDR1 SGHVS, CDR2 FQNEAQ. The CDR3 length is 15 residues. V shed 5 bases, J shed 2 bases, and the junction held 6 bases outside the gene matches.

The chain links TRBV10-3 to TRBJ1-2, with no clear D. Germline CDR1 and CDR2: ENHRY and SYGVKD. The ends were cut back, 2 bases at V and 5 bases at J, with 9 bases in the middle. CDR3 length equals 13 residues. CDR3 protein: CAISEEAGYGYTF. The DNA for the CDR3 is TGTGCCATCAGTGAGGAGGCTGGGTATGGCTACACCTTC.

This sequence joins TRBV7-2 and TRBJ1-1; D is unresolved. The CDR3 length is 14 residues. Trimming took off 0 bases at V and 0 bases at J, with 5 bases between the two ends. CDR1 and CDR2 (germline): SGHTA, FQGNSA. The CDR3 coding sequence is TGTGCCAGCAGCTTAGCTAACTTGAACACTGAAGCTTTCTTT. Its translation is CASSLANLNTEAFF.

The chain employs TRBV10-3 and TRBJ1-1, with D uncertain. V was clipped by 7 bases and J by 3 bases, with 12 bases between them. The germline V gene has CDR1 ENHRY and CDR2 SYGVKD. The CDR3 is 13 amino acids. The CDR3 loop is CAINGRLDTEAFF. CDR3 bases: TGTGCCATCAACGGCAGGTTGGACACTGAAGCTTTCTTT.

The chain recombines TRBV5-1 with TRBJ2-1; D uncertain. The CDR3 loop spans 17 amino acids. Between the trimmed V and J ends, which lost 0 bases and 2 bases, there was a span of 15 bases. CDR1 and CDR2 (germline): SGHRS, YFSETQ. The CDR3 bases are TGCGCCAGCAGCTTGGCCATGCAGAGCGCTGCCTACAATGAGCAGTTCTTC. Encoded protein: CASSLAMQSAAYNEQFF.